A selection of T cell receptor beta chains follows, all from one sample in a study of blood T cell repertoires in COVID-19. Libraries were prepared by immunoSEQ multiplex PCR; TCRdb keeps only in-frame clonotypes and omits some of them. This table holds about 55,000 clones, around nine tenths found once. Sequencing input: peripheral blood. The receptors originated from a man in his sixties with active COVID-19. The CDR3 runs from the conserved cysteine through the conserved F or W. Fields, in order: CDR3 DNA, CDR3 protein, D gene, V gene, clone size, J gene. The D gene is left open where the match is weak. Not every row has a clone size; where given, it reads once, few, many or a size class.

TGTGCCAGCTCACCAAACAGGGGGAGTACTGAAGCTTTCTTT | CASSPNRGSTEAFF | TRBD1 | TRBV18 | - | TRBJ1-1
TGCGCCAGCAGCGACCAGGGTTTGGGCGAGCAGTACTTC | CASSDQGLGEQYF | - | TRBV5-1 | - | TRBJ2-7
TGTGCCAGCAGCTTAGAAGGGGGTTGGGAGACCCAGTACTTC | CASSLEGGWETQYF | - | TRBV5-5 | - | TRBJ2-5
TGTGCCAGCAGTCAGGGCGGCTACGAGCAGTACTTC | CASSQGGYEQYF | - | TRBV6-5 | - | TRBJ2-7
TGCAGCGTTGAACCCGGACTAGCGGGATCTTACGAGCAGTACTTC | CSVEPGLAGSYEQYF | TRBD2 | TRBV29-1 | - | TRBJ2-7
TGTGCCAGTAGTCTCCTGACAGGGAGTCCCCATGGCTACACCTTC | CASSLLTGSPHGYTF | TRBD1 | TRBV19 | few | TRBJ1-2
TGCGCCAGCAGCCCGGCCGGGGACTTCTACGAGCAGTACTTC | CASSPAGDFYEQYF | - | TRBV5-1 | - | TRBJ2-7
TGTGCCAGCAGCCAAGGCCAGGTCAATGAAAAACTGTTTTTT | CASSQGQVNEKLFF | - | TRBV4-2 | - | TRBJ1-4
TGTGCCAGCAGTTTATGGGGGACAGGGGGTAGGGAGACCCAGTACTTC | CASSLWGTGGRETQYF | TRBD1 | TRBV27 | - | TRBJ2-5
TGCGCCAGCAGCCCGGGACAGGAATACTATGGCTACACCTTC | CASSPGQEYYGYTF | TRBD1 | TRBV10-1 | few | TRBJ1-2
TGTGCCAGCCGTACCTCCGGGAGCAACGAGCAGTACTTC | CASRTSGSNEQYF | - | TRBV6-5 | once | TRBJ2-7
TGTGCCAGCAGCCAAGAAGCCGGCTCCTACGAGCAGTACTTC | CASSQEAGSYEQYF | - | TRBV3-1/TRBV3-2 | - | TRBJ2-7
TGTGCCATCAGTAGGACAGGGGAAGGCTCTGGGGCCAACGTCCTGACTTTC | CAISRTGEGSGANVLTF | TRBD1 | TRBV10-3 | - | TRBJ2-6
TGTGCCAGCAGCCACCTCTGGAGGGGGAGGGACACCGGGGAGCTGTTTTTT | CASSHLWRGRDTGELFF | - | TRBV11-2 | few | TRBJ2-2
TGCGCCAGCAGCCAGGCCCAAGCGGGCAGCTCCTACGAGCAGTACTTC | CASSQAQAGSSYEQYF | - | TRBV4-1 | - | TRBJ2-7
TGCGCCAGCAGCTTGGGCCTAGCGGAAGGGAATGAGCAGTTCTTC | CASSLGLAEGNEQFF | TRBD2 | TRBV5-1 | - | TRBJ2-1